Each of the 24 T cell receptor beta chains below was sequenced from the same sample in a study of blood T cell repertoires in COVID-19. Clones were sequenced by immunoSEQ multiplex PCR, and TCRdb holds only the in-frame ones, with some missing. This table holds more than 150,000 clones, about 82% found once. The material sequenced was peripheral blood. The receptors derive from a woman aged 25 to 45 with acute or convalescent COVID-19.

This clone was seen once. This chain connects TRBV11-2 to TRBJ1-3, with D tentatively TRBD1 (5 bases). Germline V gives CDR1 SGHAT, CDR2 FQNNGV. Trimming took off 5 bases at V and 0 bases at J, with 11 bases between the two ends. This CDR3 comprises 15 residues. CDR3 DNA: TGTGCCAGCAGCAACACAGGAACCTCTGGAAACACCATATATTTT. Residues: CASSNTGTSGNTIYF.

CDR3 nucleotides: TGTGCCACCAGCAGGGGGGGACTAGGGTTCGCAGATACGCAGTATTTT. It yields the protein CATSRGGLGFADTQYF. V usage is TRBV15 and J usage is TRBJ2-3, with 8 bases fitting TRBD2. The germline V gene encodes CDR1 LNHNV and CDR2 YYDKDF (reference sequence). Losses at the gene ends were 3 bases for V and 4 bases for J; bases not matched to a gene: 9. This CDR3 is 16 amino acids long.

The gene calls are TRBV7-2 and TRBJ1-2, with 7 bases that match TRBD1. Germline V gene lookup returns CDR1 SGHTA and CDR2 FQGNSA. The CDR3 runs to 14 residues. V gave up 2 bases and J gave up 3 bases; unmatched junction bases: 3. CDR3 residues: CASSLTGTDYGYTF. In DNA form, the CDR3 reads TGTGCCAGCAGCTTAACCGGGACAGACTATGGCTACACCTTC.

This clone was recorded only once. The chain has TRBV6-1 and TRBJ1-2; D gene uncertain. From germline, CDR1 is MNHNS and CDR2 SASEGT. V shed 3 bases and J shed 2 bases, with 10 bases lying between them. There are 14 residues in the CDR3. In nucleotides, the CDR3 is TGTGCCAGCAGTGAGGGCCGGGGAAACTATGGCTACACCTTC. Translating gives CASSEGRGNYGYTF.

The CDR3 loop reads CASRVLAGVANEQFF. CDR3 coding DNA: TGTGCCAGCAGGGTACTAGCGGGAGTAGCTAATGAGCAGTTCTTC. V gene TRBV6-1 combines with J gene TRBJ2-1, with TRBD2 matching 11 bases. Trimming removed 6 bases from V and 7 bases from J; junction bases left unmatched: 8. The CDR3 is made up of 15 amino acids. Looked up from germline, CDR1 is MNHNS and CDR2 is SASEGT.

This chain connects TRBV7-8 to TRBJ1-5; D is unclear. Germline V CDR1 and CDR2: SGHVS, FQNEAQ. V gave up 2 bases and J gave up 0 bases, with 5 bases separating them. The length of the CDR3 is 14 residues. The CDR3 here is CASSLLSSNQPQHF. The CDR3 DNA reads TGTGCCAGCAGCTTACTCAGTAGCAATCAGCCCCAGCATTTT.

The chain joins TRBV27 to TRBJ1-6, with a tentative D call TRBD1 (6 bases). The germline V and J ends were trimmed by 7 bases and 10 bases, with 17 bases remaining between them. Germline-derived CDR1 and CDR2 are MNHEY and SMNVEV (reference sequence). The CDR3 has 14 amino acids. CDR3 in DNA: TGTGCCAGCACGGGGGGAGGGGGAAGGTCACCCCTCCACTTT. It yields the protein CASTGGGGRSPLHF.

CDR3 protein: CASSEAQTPNEKLFF. CDR3 nucleotide sequence: TGTGCCAGCAGTGAAGCTCAGACACCGAATGAAAAACTGTTTTTT. The chain has TRBV6-1 and TRBJ1-4, with unresolved D. Trimming stripped 0 bases from V and 5 bases from J, with 10 bases between. Germline V CDR1 and CDR2: MNHNS, SASEGT. The CDR3 length is 15 residues.

This sequence joins TRBV28 and TRBJ1-5; 7 bases are a match to TRBD1. Trimming took 4 bases from V and 6 from J; bases not matched to a gene: 6. The germline gives CDR1 MDHEN, CDR2 SYDVKM. The CDR3 runs to 14 residues. CDR3 sequence: CASSSQGGPQPQHF. The CDR3 nucleotides read TGTGCCAGCAGTTCACAAGGGGGCCCTCAGCCCCAGCATTTT.

V and J are TRBV4-3 and TRBJ1-6, with TRBD1 identical over 8 bases. V shed 1 base and J 10 bases; nucleotides not matched to a gene: 18. The CDR3 is 19 amino acids. The germline V gene encodes CDR1 LGHNA and CDR2 YSLEER. DNA of the CDR3: TGCGCCAGCAGCCAAGTTCTTTTGCGAAGGACAGGGTATCGGTCACCCCTCCACTTT. Amino acids: CASSQVLLRRTGYRSPLHF.

V gene TRBV27 combines with J gene TRBJ2-7, with 7 bases that match TRBD1. The CDR3 is made up of 16 amino acids. J gave up 0 bases and V 4 bases, and 9 bases lay outside the gene matches. Per germline, CDR1 MNHEY and CDR2 SMNVEV (reference sequence). DNA of the CDR3: TGTGCCAGCAGTTGGGGCAGGGGGATAAGCTCCTACGAGCAGTACTTC. Residues: CASSWGRGISSYEQYF.

This clone has only one observation. This rearrangement joins TRBV30 to TRBJ2-1, with D maybe TRBD2 (7 bases). Per germline, CDR1 GTSNPN and CDR2 SVGIG (reference sequence). The CDR3 has 14 amino acids. Trimming left V 1 base short and J 9 bases short, with 16 bases between. This chain's CDR3 is CAWSEGTGGVEQFF. CDR3 coding DNA: TGTGCCTGGAGTGAAGGCACGGGGGGCGTTGAGCAGTTCTTC.

The chain joins TRBV5-6 to TRBJ2-4; D is possibly TRBD2 (7 bases). Per the germline V gene, CDR1 is SGHDT and CDR2 is YYEEEE. The CDR3 loop spans 18 amino acids. With 4 bases removed from V and 2 bases from J, the gap between germline ends came to 22 bases. This CDR3 reads CASSPMGGASESKNIQYF. CDR3 in DNA: TGTGCCAGCAGCCCCATGGGGGGGGCCTCAGAGTCCAAAAACATTCAGTACTTC.

The CDR3 nucleotides are TGTGCCAGCATGCTCAGCAGGGGCTCGGGTCAGCCCCAGCATTTT. Translating it yields CASMLSRGSGQPQHF. This chain links TRBV6-5 with TRBJ1-5; tentative D call: TRBD1 (6 bases). V lost 7 bases and J lost 6, with 19 bases in between. The length of the CDR3 is 15 residues. The germline CDR1 and CDR2 sequences are MNHEY and SVGAGI.

The chain is built from TRBV3-1 (or the pseudogene TRBV3-2) and TRBJ1-2; D is possibly TRBD1 (6 bases). There are 15 residues in the CDR3. Trimming took 0 bases from V and 10 from J, leaving 18 bases between them. Germline CDR1 LGHDT, CDR2 YNNKEL (reference sequence). CDR3 in DNA: TGTGCCAGCAGCCAAGACGCGGGGGCAAGGAATGCCTACACCTTC. Encoded protein: CASSQDAGARNAYTF.

The DNA for the CDR3 is TGTGCCAGCAAAGCCATCCAGGGTATTTCCTACGAGCAGTACTTC. Translated, it gives CASKAIQGISYEQYF. The gene calls are TRBV7-2 and TRBJ2-7; D is perhaps TRBD1 (5 bases). The germline CDR1 and CDR2 sequences are SGHTA and FQGNSA. This CDR3 is built from 15 residues. V dropped 7 bases and J dropped 1 base, with 17 bases sitting between them.

The V and J genes are TRBV29-1 and TRBJ1-2, with D unresolved. Germline V gene sequence: CDR1 SQVTM, CDR2 ANQGSEA. The CDR3 sequence is 11 residues long. V gave up 4 bases and J gave up 2 bases, with 5 bases separating them. The CDR3 DNA sequence: TGCAGCGTTGCGACAAACTATGGCTACACCTTC. It codes for CSVATNYGYTF.

The chain combines TRBV5-1 with TRBJ1-2; D might be TRBD1 (6 bases). The V end was cut by 2 bases, the J end by 4 bases, with 12 bases between. This CDR3 comprises 14 residues. Germline values: CDR1 SGHRS, CDR2 YFSETQ. Here the CDR3 reads CASSLVTGGYGYTF. In nucleotides, the CDR3 is TGCGCCAGCAGCTTAGTGACAGGAGGCTATGGCTACACCTTC.

The chain links TRBV4-2 to TRBJ2-7; 8 bases are shared with TRBD2. The length of the CDR3 is 16 residues. CDR1 and CDR2 (germline): LGHNA, YNFKEQ. After removal of 0 bases from V and 0 bases from J, the junction contained 4 bases not matched to a gene. CDR3 protein: CASSQERSGDSYEQYF. The CDR3 nucleotides read TGTGCCAGCAGCCAAGAGCGTAGCGGGGACTCCTACGAGCAGTACTTC.

The table lists this clone with a count of one. CDR3 bases: TGTGCCTGGAGTGCCTGGGCAGGGTCCCTCCTTGGGGAGCAGTTCTTC. It encodes CAWSAWAGSLLGEQFF. The genes are TRBV30 and TRBJ2-1; the D gene is possibly TRBD1 (5 bases). Germline V gives CDR1 GTSNPN, CDR2 SVGIG (reference sequence). Between the trimmed V and J ends, which lost 1 base and 10 bases, there was a span of 23 bases. The CDR3 totals 16 residues.

The gene calls are TRBV6-5 and TRBJ1-5, with a weak D call TRBD1 (6 bases). Deletions cut 5 bases from V and 3 bases from J, with 11 bases between. Per the germline V gene, CDR1 is MNHEY and CDR2 is SVGAGI. The length of the CDR3 is 14 residues. CDR3 coding DNA: TGTGCCAGCAGTCCAACAGGGAACAATCAGCCCCAGCATTTT. Amino acid sequence: CASSPTGNNQPQHF.

The chain uses TRBV5-4 and TRBJ2-7; no clear D. Deletions cut 1 base from V and 7 bases from J, with 9 bases between. CDR1 is SGHNT and CDR2 is YYREEE in the germline V gene (reference sequence). The CDR3 totals 12 residues. The CDR3 DNA sequence: TGTGCCAGCAGCTTGAACGCCCTAGAGCAGTACTTC. This encodes CASSLNALEQYF.

V usage is TRBV3-1 (or the pseudogene TRBV3-2) and J usage is TRBJ2-3; the match to TRBD2 covers 7 bases. The CDR3 length is 14 residues. V lost 4 bases and J lost 2; bases outside the gene matches: 3. CDR1 and CDR2 from the germline V gene are LGHDT and YNNKEL (reference sequence). CDR3 amino acids: CASSRGTNTDTQYF. The CDR3, as DNA: TGTGCCAGCAGCCGCGGGACTAACACAGATACGCAGTATTTT.

J is TRBJ1-2 and V is TRBV5-4, with D unresolved. With 0 bases removed from V and 3 bases from J, the gap between germline ends came to 9 bases. The CDR3 sequence is 14 residues long. Germline values: CDR1 SGHNT, CDR2 YYREEE (reference sequence). The CDR3, as DNA: TGTGCCAGCAGCTTGGAATCCGACTACTATGGCTACACCTTC. Protein sequence: CASSLESDYYGYTF.